Each of the 8 T cell receptor beta chains below was sequenced from the same sample in a study of shared clonotypes between healthy human individuals. The repertoire was sequenced with immunoSEQ multiplex PCR; TCRdb's copy has only in-frame clones and lacks some. The sample records millions of clones, roughly nine tenths being singletons. Sequencing was done on a sample of naive CD4+ T cells sorted from blood. Stated subset: CD45RA+ positively selected. These receptors were taken from a man between 18 and 29 years old in good health.

The genes are TRBV6-5 and TRBJ1-2; 7 bases align to TRBD1. The CDR3 is 14 residues long. Trimming took 6 bases from V and 1 from J; bases not matched to a gene: 5. Germline CDR1 and CDR2: MNHEY and SVGAGI. The chain's CDR3 is CASSRGQVNYGYTF. CDR3 DNA sequence: TGTGCCAGCAGCAGAGGACAGGTTAACTATGGCTACACCTTC.

The V call is TRBV28, the J call TRBJ1-2; tentatively, D is TRBD1 (5 bases). Per germline, CDR1 MDHEN and CDR2 SYDVKM. V was trimmed by 6 bases and J by 2 bases, leaving 13 bases between them. This CDR3 spans 14 amino acids. The CDR3 DNA reads as TGTGCCAGCAGACAAAGAGGGGCGAACTATGGCTACACCTTC. Its translation: CASRQRGANYGYTF.

Note on this clone: Other DNA sequences within the sample encode an identical CDR3. The rearrangement uses TRBV30 and TRBJ2-5; D is perhaps TRBD2 (7 bases). CDR1 and CDR2 from the germline V gene are GTSNPN and SVGIG (reference sequence). The V and J ends lost 4 bases and 1 base respectively, with 13 bases between them. The CDR3 runs to 14 residues. CDR3 DNA sequence: TGTGCCTGGACTCGGCGGGGGCCCCAAGAGACCCAGTACTTC. It yields the protein CAWTRRGPQETQYF.

The rearrangement joins TRBV2 to TRBJ2-5; either TRBD1 or TRBD2 may supply D (6 bases each). V lost 4 bases and J lost 9, with 18 bases in between. The CDR3 is 14 amino acids. The V gene's germline CDR1 is SNHLY and CDR2 FYNNEI. The CDR3 region is CASSARDTEGAQYF. CDR3 DNA sequence: TGTGCCAGCAGTGCCCGGGACACGGAGGGGGCCCAGTACTTC.

The gene calls are TRBV19 and TRBJ1-6; tentatively, D is TRBD1 (5 bases). The CDR3 covers 15 residues. V lost 3 bases and J lost 5, with 11 bases in between. Germline loops: CDR1 LNHDA, CDR2 SQIVND (reference sequence). This CDR3 is CASSILGPDNSPLHF. The CDR3 DNA is TGTGCCAGTAGTATTCTGGGACCTGATAATTCACCCCTCCACTTT.

This CDR3 reads CASSLALYLGGDEQFF. CDR3 sequence (DNA): TGTGCCAGCAGCTTAGCGCTTTATTTAGGGGGCGATGAGCAGTTCTTC. This chain uses TRBV7-9 with TRBJ2-1; 7 bases are shared with TRBD1. Trimming at V came to 0 bases and at J to 8 bases, leaving 10 bases not matched to a gene. CDR1 SEHNR and CDR2 FQNEAQ come from the germline V gene (reference sequence). This CDR3 is 16 amino acids long.

This clone was detected once. The CDR3, as DNA: TGTGCCAGTAGTATGTGGGACCGGGACAGGGTGATTGCTGGGGCCAACGTCCTGACTTTC. It is translated as CASSMWDRDRVIAGANVLTF. The gene calls are TRBV19 and TRBJ2-6; TRBD1 matches at 9 bases. The CDR3 covers 20 residues. From germline, CDR1 is LNHDA and CDR2 SQIVND (reference sequence). V shed 3 bases and J 2 bases; nucleotides not matched to a gene: 14.

This chain uses TRBV9 with TRBJ2-3, with D possibly being TRBD1 (6 bases). V lost 4 bases, J lost 5 bases, and 20 bases lay in between. The CDR3 length is 16 residues. Germline CDR1 and CDR2: SGDLS and YYNGEE. CDR3 region: CASSSPTSDSGDTQYF. In DNA form, the CDR3 reads TGTGCCAGCAGCTCCCCGACGTCGGACAGTGGAGATACGCAGTATTTT. Together with reference TRBV9 and TRBJ2-3, the CDR3 gives the full variable domain: DSGVTQTPKHLITATGQRVTLRCSPRSGDLSVYWYQQSLDQGLQFLIQYYNGEERAKGNILERFSAQQFPDLHSELNLSSLELGDSALYFCASSSPTSDSGDTQYFGPGTRLTVL.